This T cell receptor (beta chain) is drawn from a study of T cells after yellow fever vaccination. This clonotype was observed a few times. TCRdb passed the 5' RACE reads through MiXCR, listing each CDR3 protein once. This table holds 500,000 to 650,000 distinct CDR3 sequences, 9% to 15% found once. CDR1 and CDR2 from the germline V gene are MNHEY and SVGEGT. CDR3 length: 16 residues. Trimming stripped 0 bases from V and 4 bases from J, with 12 bases between. The sample in question was PBMCs, obtained on the day of the yellow fever booster vaccination. The sequence derives from a man aged 25 to 45 who received the YFV17D yellow fever vaccine. The chain employs TRBV6-2 or TRBV6-3 and TRBJ2-2; D is ambiguous. DNA for the CDR3: TGTGCCAGCAGTTACTCAGACGACCTATTCACCGGGGAGCTGTTTTTT. This translates into CASSYSDDLFTGELFF.